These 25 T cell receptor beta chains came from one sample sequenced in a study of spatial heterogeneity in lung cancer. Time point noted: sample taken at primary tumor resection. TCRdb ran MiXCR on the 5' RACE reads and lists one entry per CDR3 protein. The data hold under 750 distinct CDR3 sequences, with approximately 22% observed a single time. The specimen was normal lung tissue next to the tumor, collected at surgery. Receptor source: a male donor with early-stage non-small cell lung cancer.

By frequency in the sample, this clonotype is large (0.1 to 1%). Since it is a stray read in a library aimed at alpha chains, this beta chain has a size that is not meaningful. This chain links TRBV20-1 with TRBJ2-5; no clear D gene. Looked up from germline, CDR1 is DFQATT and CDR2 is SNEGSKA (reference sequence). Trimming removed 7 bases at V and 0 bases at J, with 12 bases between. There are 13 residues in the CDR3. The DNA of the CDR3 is TGCAGTGTTCGACCTAGAAACCAAGAGACCCAGTACTTC. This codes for CSVRPRNQETQYF.

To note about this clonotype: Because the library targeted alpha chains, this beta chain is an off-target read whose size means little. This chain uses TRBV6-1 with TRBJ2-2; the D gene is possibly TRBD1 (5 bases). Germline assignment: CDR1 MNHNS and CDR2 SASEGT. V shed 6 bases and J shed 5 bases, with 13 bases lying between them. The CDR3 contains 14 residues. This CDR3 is CASRRDSLTGELFF. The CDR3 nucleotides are TGTGCCAGCAGAAGAGACAGCCTAACCGGGGAGCTGTTTTTT.

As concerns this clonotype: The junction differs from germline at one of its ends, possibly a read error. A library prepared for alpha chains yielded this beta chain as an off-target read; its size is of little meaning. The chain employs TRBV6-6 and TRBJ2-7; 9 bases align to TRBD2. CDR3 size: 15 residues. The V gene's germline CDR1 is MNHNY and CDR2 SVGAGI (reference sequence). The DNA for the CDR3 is TGTGACAGCAGCGACCGATCTAGCGGGGTTTACGAGCAGTACTTC. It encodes CDSSDRSSGVYEQYF.

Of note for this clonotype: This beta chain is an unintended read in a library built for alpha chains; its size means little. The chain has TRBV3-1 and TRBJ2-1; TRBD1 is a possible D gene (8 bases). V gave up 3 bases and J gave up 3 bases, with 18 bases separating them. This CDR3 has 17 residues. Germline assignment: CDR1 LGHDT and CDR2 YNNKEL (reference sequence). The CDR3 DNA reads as TGTGCCAGCAGCCAGCTTTACAGGGGGGGGCACTACAATGAGCAGTTCTTC. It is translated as CASSQLYRGGHYNEQFF.

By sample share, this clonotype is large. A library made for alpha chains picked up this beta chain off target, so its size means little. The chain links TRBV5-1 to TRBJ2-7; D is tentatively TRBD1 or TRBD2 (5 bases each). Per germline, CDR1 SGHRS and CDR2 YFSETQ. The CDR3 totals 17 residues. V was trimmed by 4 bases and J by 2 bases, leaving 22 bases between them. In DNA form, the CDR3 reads TGCGCCAGCAGCCTGGGGGACGAGGGATTCGACGCCTACGAGCAGTACTTC. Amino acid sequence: CASSLGDEGFDAYEQYF.

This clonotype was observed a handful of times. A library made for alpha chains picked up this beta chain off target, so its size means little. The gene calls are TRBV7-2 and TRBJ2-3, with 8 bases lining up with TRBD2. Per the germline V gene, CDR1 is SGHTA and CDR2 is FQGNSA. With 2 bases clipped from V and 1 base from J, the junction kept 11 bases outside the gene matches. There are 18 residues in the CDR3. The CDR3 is CASSLTPWAGGGTDTQYF. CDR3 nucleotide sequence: TGTGCCAGCAGCTTAACCCCCTGGGCGGGAGGAGGCACAGATACGCAGTATTTT.

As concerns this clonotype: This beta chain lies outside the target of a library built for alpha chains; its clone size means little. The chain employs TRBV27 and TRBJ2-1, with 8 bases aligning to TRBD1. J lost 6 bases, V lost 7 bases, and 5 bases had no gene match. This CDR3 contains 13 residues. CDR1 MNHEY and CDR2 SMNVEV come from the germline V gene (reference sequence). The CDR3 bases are TGTGCCAGCACCCCCGACAGGGGCAATGAGCAGTTCTTC. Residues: CASTPDRGNEQFF.

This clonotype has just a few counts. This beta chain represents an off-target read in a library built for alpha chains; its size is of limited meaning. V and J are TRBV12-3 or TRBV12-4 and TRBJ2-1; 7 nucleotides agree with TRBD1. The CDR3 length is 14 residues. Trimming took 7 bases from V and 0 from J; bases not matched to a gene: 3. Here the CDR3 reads CASTGGSSYNEQFF. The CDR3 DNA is TGTGCCAGCACAGGGGGAAGCTCCTACAATGAGCAGTTCTTC.

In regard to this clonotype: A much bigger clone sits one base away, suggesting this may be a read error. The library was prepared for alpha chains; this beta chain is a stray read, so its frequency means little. The CDR3 coding sequence is TGTGTCAGCAGTGGGGGGTACCAAGAGACCCAGTACTTC. It yields the protein CVSSGGYQETQYF. V is TRBV6-1 and J is TRBJ2-5; D possibly corresponds to TRBD2 (6 bases). Germline CDR1 reads MNHNS; CDR2 reads SASEGT. The CDR3 has 13 residues.

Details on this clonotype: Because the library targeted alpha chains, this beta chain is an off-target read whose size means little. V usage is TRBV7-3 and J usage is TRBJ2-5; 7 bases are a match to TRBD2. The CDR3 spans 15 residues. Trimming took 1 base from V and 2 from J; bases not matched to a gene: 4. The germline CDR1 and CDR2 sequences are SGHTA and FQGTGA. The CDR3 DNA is TGTGCCAGCAGCTTAAAGGCGGGAGCGCAAGAGACCCAGTACTTC. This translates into CASSLKAGAQETQYF. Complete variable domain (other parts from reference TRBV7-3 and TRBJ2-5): GAGVSQTPSNKVTEKGKYVELRCDPISGHTALYWYRQSLGQGPEFLIYFQGTGAADDSGLPNDRFFAVRPEGSVSTLKIQRTERGDSAVYLCASSLKAGAQETQYFGPGTRLLVL.

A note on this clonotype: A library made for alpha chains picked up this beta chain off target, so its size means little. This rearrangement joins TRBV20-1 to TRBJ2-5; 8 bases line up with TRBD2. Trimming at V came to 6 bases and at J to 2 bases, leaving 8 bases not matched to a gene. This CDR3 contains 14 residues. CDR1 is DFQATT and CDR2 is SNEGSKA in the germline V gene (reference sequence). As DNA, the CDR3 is TGCAGTGCGAGGGCGGGGGGAGGTCAAGAGACCCAGTACTTC. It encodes CSARAGGGQETQYF.

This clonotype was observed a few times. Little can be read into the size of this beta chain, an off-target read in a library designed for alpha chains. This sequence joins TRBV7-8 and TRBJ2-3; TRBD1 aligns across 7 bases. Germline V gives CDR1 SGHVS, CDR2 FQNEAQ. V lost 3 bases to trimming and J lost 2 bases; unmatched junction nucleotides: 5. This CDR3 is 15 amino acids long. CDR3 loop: CASSLRGQTTDTQYF. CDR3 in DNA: TGTGCCAGCAGCTTGAGGGGGCAGACCACAGATACGCAGTATTTT.

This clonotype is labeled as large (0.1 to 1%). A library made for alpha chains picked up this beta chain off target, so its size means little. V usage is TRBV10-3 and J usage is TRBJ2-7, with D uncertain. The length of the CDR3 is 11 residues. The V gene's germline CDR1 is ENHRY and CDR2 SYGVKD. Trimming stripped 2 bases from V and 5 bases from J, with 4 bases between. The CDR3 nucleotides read TGTGCCATCAGTGAGGGCAACGAGCAGTACTTC. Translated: CAISEGNEQYF.

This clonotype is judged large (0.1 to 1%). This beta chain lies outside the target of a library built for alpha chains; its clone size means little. Written as DNA, the CDR3 is TGTGCCAGCAGTACAACCGGGGATAGGGGGCAGGGGGCAACAGATACGCAGTATTTT. Translated, it gives CASSTTGDRGQGATDTQYF. This chain connects TRBV28 to TRBJ2-3, with TRBD1 matching 8 bases. Germline-derived CDR1 and CDR2 are MDHEN and SYDVKM. CDR3 length equals 19 residues. After removal of 5 bases from V and 3 bases from J, the junction contained 19 bases not matched to a gene.

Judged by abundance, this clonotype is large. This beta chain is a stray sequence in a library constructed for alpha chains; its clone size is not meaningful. The CDR3 sequence: CASRSTGFGELFF. CDR3 nucleotides: TGTGCCAGCAGATCTACAGGGTTCGGGGAGCTGTTTTTT. The rearrangement links TRBV12-3 or TRBV12-4 to TRBJ2-2, with D possibly TRBD1 on 6 matching bases. CDR3 length: 13 amino acids. Trimming cost V 6 bases and J 7 bases, with 12 bases left between them.

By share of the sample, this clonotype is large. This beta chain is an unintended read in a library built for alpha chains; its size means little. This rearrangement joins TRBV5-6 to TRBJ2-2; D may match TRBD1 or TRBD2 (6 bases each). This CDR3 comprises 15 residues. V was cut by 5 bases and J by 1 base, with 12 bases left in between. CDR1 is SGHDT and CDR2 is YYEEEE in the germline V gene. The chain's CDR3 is CASSLGGGNTGELFF. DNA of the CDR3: TGTGCCAGCAGTCTCGGAGGGGGGAACACCGGGGAGCTGTTTTTT.

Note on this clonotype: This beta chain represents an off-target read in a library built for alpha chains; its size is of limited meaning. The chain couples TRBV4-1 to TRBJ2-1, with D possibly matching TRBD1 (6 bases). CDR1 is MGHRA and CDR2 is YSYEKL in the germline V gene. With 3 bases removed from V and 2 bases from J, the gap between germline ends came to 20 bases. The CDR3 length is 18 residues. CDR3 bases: TGCGCCAGCAGCCACCCCGTCGGACAGTTTCTGCCCTACAATGAGCAGTTCTTC. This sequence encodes CASSHPVGQFLPYNEQFF.

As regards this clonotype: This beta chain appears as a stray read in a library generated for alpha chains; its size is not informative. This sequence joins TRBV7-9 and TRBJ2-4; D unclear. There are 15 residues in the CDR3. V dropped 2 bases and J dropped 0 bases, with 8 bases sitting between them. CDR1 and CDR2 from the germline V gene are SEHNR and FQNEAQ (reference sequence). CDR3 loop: CASSLLYRAKNIQYF. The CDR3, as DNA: TGTGCCAGCAGCTTACTCTATAGAGCCAAAAACATTCAGTACTTC. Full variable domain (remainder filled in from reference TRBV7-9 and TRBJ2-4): DTGVSQNPRHKITKRGQNVTFRCDPISEHNRLYWYRQTLGQGPEFLTYFQNEAQLEKSRLLSDRFSAERPKGSFSTLEIQRTEQGDSAMYLCASSLLYRAKNIQYFGAGTRLSVL.

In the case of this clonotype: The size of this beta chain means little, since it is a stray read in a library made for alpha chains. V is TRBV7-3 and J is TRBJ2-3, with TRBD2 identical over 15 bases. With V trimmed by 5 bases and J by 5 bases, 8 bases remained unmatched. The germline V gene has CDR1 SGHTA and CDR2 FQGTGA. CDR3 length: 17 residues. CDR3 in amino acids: CASSPGTSGRSGDTQYF. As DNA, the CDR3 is TGTGCCAGCAGCCCTGGGACTAGCGGGAGGAGTGGAGATACGCAGTATTTT.

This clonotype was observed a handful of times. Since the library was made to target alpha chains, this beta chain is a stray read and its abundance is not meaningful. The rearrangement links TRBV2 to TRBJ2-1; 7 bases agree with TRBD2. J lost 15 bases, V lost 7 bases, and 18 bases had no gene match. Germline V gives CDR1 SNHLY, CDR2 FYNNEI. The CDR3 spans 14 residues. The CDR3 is CASKLALAPSALFF. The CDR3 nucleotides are TGTGCCAGCAAACTAGCGTTAGCCCCCAGTGCTTTGTTCTTC.

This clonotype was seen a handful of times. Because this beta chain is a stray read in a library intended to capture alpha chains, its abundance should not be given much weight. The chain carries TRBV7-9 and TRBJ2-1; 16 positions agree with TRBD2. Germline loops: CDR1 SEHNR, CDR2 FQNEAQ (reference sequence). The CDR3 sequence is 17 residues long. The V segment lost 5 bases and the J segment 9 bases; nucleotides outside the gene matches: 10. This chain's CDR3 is CASSQGLAGGQGVEQFF. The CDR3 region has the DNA TGTGCCAGCAGCCAGGGACTAGCGGGAGGGCAAGGCGTTGAGCAGTTCTTC. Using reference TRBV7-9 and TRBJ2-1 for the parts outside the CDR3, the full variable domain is DTGVSQNPRHKITKRGQNVTFRCDPISEHNRLYWYRQTLGQGPEFLTYFQNEAQLEKSRLLSDRFSAERPKGSFSTLEIQRTEQGDSAMYLCASSQGLAGGQGVEQFFGPGTRLTVL.

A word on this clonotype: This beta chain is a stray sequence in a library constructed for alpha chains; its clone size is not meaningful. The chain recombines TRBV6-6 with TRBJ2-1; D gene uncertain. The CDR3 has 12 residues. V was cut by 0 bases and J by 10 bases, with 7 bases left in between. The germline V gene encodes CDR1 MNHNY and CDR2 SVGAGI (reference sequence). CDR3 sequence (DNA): TGTGCCAGCAGTTACTCGATGTCGGAGCAGTTCTTC. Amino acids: CASSYSMSEQFF.

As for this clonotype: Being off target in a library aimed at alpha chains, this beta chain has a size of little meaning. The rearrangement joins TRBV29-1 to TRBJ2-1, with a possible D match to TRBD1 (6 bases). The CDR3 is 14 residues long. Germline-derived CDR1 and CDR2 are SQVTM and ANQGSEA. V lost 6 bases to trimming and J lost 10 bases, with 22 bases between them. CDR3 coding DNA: TGCAGCGTCCGGGCCGGGACAAGACACGTGGAGCAGTTCTTC. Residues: CSVRAGTRHVEQFF.

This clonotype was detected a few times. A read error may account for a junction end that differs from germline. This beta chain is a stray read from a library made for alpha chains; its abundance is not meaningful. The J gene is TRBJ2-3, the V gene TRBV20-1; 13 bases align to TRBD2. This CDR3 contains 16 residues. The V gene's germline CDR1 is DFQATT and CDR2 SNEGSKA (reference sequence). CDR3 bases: TGCAGTGCTGGAGAAACTAGCGGGAGGGCCGTAGATACGCAGTATTTT. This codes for CSAGETSGRAVDTQYF.

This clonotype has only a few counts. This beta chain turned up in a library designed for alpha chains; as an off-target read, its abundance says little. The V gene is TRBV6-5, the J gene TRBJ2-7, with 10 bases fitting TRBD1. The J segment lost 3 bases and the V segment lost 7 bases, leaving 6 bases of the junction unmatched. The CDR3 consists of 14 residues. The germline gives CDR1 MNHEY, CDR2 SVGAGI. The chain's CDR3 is CASTAGTGVYEQYF. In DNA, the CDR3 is TGTGCCAGCACTGCCGGGACAGGGGTCTACGAGCAGTACTTC.